This T cell receptor (beta chain) was captured by sequencing in a study of response to subunit inactivated influenza vaccine. Each CDR3 protein is one row after TCRdb ran MiXCR on the RT-PCR reads. This table holds 290,000 or so distinct CDR3 sequences, approximately 20% found once. Study results and caveats: It was suggested by the authors that few new T cells are recruited by each seasonal influenza vaccination.

The CDR3 spans 16 residues. CDR1 is MNHEY and CDR2 is SVGEGT in the germline V gene. V lost 4 bases and J lost 3; bases outside the gene matches: 11. Comments on this clonotype: Its specificity is unknown.

The chain has TRBV6-2 or TRBV6-3 and TRBJ2-7; 8 bases align to TRBD1. Specimen: PBMCs from blood, collected approximately 22 months after vaccination. The TCR was taken from a man in his fifties or sixties who received an inactivated influenza vaccine. The CDR3 reads CASSWRSDRENYEQYF. The CDR3 DNA reads as TGTGCCAGCAGTTGGAGATCGGACAGGGAGAACTACGAGCAGTACTTC.